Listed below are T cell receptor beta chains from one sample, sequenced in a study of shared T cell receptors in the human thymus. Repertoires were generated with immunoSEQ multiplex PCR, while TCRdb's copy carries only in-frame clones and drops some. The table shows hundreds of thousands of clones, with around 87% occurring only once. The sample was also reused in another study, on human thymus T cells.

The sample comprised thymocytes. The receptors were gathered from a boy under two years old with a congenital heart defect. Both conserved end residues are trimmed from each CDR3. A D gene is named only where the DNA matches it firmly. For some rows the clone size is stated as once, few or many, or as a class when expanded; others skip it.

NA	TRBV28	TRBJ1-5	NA	ASRKGVRRQPQH
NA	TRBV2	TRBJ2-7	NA	ASSASASVRPYEQY
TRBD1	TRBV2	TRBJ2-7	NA	ASSPGTGRSYEQY
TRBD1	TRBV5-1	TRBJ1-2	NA	ASSLTGTGGFVYGYT
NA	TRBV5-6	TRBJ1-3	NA	ASASGERNTIY
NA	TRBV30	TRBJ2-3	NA	AWSAKPSVGTDTQY
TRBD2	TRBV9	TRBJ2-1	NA	ASSQDITSGVDNEQF
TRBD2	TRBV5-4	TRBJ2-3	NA	ASSLAGAAATQY
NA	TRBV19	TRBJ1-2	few	ASSIDQSAYT
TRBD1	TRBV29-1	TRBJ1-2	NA	SVNKRTGDDYGYT
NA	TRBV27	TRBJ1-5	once	ASSPRGGNQPQH
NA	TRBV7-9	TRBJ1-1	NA	ASSLAEGGTTEAF
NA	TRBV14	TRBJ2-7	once	ASSQDRTSYEQY
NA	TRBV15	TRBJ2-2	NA	ATSGRGGRRTGELF
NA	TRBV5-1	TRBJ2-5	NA	ASSPPEGAYQETQY
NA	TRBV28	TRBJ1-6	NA	ASSLSGAYNSPLH
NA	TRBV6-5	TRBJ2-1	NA	ASSCTTAGGHEQF
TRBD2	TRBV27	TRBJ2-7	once	ASSLGSTSGTLYEQY
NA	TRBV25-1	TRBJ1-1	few	ASSTVNTEAF
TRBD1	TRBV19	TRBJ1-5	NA	ASSRDRAISNQPQH
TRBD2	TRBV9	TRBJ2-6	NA	ASSVVPPSGGPGANVLT
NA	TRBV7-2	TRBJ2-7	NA	ASSSIRGHDLRKQY
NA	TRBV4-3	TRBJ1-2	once	ASSPPHRDFDYGYT
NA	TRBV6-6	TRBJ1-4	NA	ASRGAPLTNEKLF
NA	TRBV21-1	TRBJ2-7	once	ASRTNEQY
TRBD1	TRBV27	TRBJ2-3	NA	ASSLNRGSSDTQY
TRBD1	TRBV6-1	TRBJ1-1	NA	ASSDTRDRQCSDTEAF
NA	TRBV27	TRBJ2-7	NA	ASSLYTRGSYEQY
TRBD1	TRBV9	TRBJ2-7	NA	ASSGPPGQGYEQY
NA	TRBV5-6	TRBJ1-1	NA	ASSFKGRVGGDTEAF
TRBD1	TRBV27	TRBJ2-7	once	ASSSRDRVLEQY
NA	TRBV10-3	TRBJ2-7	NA	AISTQAGHRPYEQY
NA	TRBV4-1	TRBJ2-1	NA	ASSQDGGGLWLNEQF
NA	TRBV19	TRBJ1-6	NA	ASSTSRLAYNSPLH
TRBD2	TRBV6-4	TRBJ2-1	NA	ASSDPIIAGLYNEQF
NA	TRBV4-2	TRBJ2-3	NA	ASSQGPDNPYVADTQY
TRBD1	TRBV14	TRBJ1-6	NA	ASRLQSGGRSPLH
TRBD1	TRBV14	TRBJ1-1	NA	ASSNRTGGFLNTEAF
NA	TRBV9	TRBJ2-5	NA	ASSGETQETQY
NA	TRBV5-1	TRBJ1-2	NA	ASSLDRSYGYT
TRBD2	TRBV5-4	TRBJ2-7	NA	ASSLTSGTYEQY
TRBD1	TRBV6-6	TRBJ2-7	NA	ASSGRGQGYYEQY
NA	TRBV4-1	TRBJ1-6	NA	ASSRATDSPLH
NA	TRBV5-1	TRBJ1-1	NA	ASSFGNSARKNTEAF
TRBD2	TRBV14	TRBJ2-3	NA	ASSQHRLAGATDTQY
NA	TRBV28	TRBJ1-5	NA	AVSRAGSNQPQH
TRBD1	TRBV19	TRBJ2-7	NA	ASSIVLIPTGGGSYEQY
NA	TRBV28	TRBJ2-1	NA	ASSLPVLDAYEQF
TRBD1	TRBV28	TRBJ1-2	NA	ASSFRTGGNYGYT
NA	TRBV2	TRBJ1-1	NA	ASSEGTGGRNTEAF
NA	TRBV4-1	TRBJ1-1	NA	ASSQDPIQGCTEAF
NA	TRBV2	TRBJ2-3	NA	ASSGHWSSTDTQY
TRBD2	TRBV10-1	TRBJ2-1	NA	ASSEEGSGIF
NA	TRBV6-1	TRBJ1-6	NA	ASSEAGTRNSLNSPLH
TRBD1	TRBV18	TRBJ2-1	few	ASSPDRDHEQF
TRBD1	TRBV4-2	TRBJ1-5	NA	ASSQVGGREGNQPQH
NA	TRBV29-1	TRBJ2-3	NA	SVGAPRGQGPTDTQY
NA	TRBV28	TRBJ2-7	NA	ASSCAISDRTYEQY